This T cell receptor beta chain was observed in a study of T-cell reconstitution after alpha-beta-depleted transplantation in children. Trimming at V came to 2 bases and at J to 9 bases, leaving 9 bases not matched to a gene. The germline gives CDR1 SQVTM, CDR2 ANQGSEA. There are 13 residues in the CDR3. It was with unique molecular identifiers that the TCRbeta library was prepared. TCRdb passed the PCR reads through MiXCR, listing each CDR3 protein once. There are around 800,000 distinct CDR3 sequences in the sample; around 17% occur only once, and approximately 4.5% lies in the top ten. This clonotype has a handful of counts.

The TCR comes from a male patient younger than 18 who had a stem cell transplant for acute lymphoblastic leukemia, so the T cells may come from the graft donor. The J gene is TRBJ2-5, the V gene TRBV29-1, with 7 bases aligning to TRBD2. Source: PBMCs, mostly from graft donor cells, taken 360 days after TCRalphabeta/CD19-depleted stem cell transplant. DNA of the CDR3: TGCAGCGTTGAAAAGGACTTGGGGAGGGCCCAGTACTTC. Translating it yields CSVEKDLGRAQYF.